A single TCR beta chain is shown here with its context. This sample was taken from a study of T cell responses to AZD1222 COVID-19 vaccine. This CDR3 is 14 amino acids long. The V end lost 1 base, the J end lost 7 bases, and 12 bases lay between the germline ends. CDR1 and CDR2 from the germline V gene are LNHNV and YYDKDF (reference sequence). Assay: immunoSEQ multiplex PCR; the TCRdb copy retains only in-frame clones and omits some. The profile shows around 200,000 clones, around 88% of them singletons. The gene calls are TRBV15 and TRBJ2-3, with D perhaps given as TRBD1 or TRBD2 (5 bases each). The input for sequencing was peripheral blood, taken on day 0 of AZD1222 vaccination. This clonotype originated in an adult in good health. CDR3 protein: CATSRVGGINTQYF. CDR3 nucleotides: TGTGCCACCAGCAGAGTTGGGGGTATTAATACGCAGTATTTT.